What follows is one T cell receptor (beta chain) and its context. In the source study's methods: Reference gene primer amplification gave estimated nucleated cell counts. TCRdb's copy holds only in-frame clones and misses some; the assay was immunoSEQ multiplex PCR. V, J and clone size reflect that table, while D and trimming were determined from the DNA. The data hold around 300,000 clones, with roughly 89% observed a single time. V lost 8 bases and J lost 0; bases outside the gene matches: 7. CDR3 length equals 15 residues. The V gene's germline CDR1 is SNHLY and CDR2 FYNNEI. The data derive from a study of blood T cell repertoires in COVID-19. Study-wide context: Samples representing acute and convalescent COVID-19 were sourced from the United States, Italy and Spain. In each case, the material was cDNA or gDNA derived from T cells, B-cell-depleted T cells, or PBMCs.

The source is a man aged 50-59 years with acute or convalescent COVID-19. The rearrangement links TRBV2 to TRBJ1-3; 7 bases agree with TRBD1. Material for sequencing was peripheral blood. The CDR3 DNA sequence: TGTGCCAGCGCTACGGGACAGTACTCTGGAAACACCATATATTTT. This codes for CASATGQYSGNTIYF. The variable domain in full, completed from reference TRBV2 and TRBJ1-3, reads EPEVTQTPSHQVTQMGQEVILRCVPISNHLYFYWYRQILGQKVEFLVSFYNNEISEKSEIFDDQFSVERPDGSNFTLKIRSTKLEDSAMYFCASATGQYSGNTIYFGEGSWLTVV.